This passage covers 14 T cell receptor beta chains from one sample sequenced in a study of Ad26.COV2.S vaccination and SARS-CoV-2 variants. Clones were read by immunoSEQ multiplex PCR, and TCRdb kept only the in-frame ones, dropping some. The sample records some 250,000 clones, roughly 88% being singletons. This sample's treatment: about 20 received Ad26.COV2.S at low or high dose, single or two shots; about 5 received placebo; per-sample allocation not given. On day 63 after the first injection, vaccine and placebo recipients gave samples. Sequencing was performed on peripheral blood, taken in a trial of Ad26.COV2.S vaccine versus placebo. These receptors were obtained from a person aged 18 to 59 who received the Ad26.COV2.S COVID-19 vaccine or a placebo.

This sequence joins TRBV5-1 and TRBJ2-2, with 7 positions matching TRBD1. V lost 2 bases, J lost 2 bases, and 6 bases stayed unmatched. Germline-derived CDR1 and CDR2 are SGHRS and YFSETQ. The CDR3 sequence is 16 residues long. CDR3 residues: CASSLNGQANTGELFF. The DNA of the CDR3 is TGCGCCAGCAGCTTAAACGGACAGGCTAACACCGGGGAGCTGTTTTTT.

The chain has TRBV7-9 and TRBJ2-1; 10 bases line up with TRBD1. Germline lookup yields CDR1 SEHNR and CDR2 FQNEAQ (reference sequence). The ends lost 3 bases at V and 5 bases at J; junction bases unmatched: 4. There are 15 residues in the CDR3. This chain's CDR3 is CASSFRQGADNEQFF. CDR3 sequence (DNA): TGTGCCAGCAGCTTCCGACAGGGGGCGGACAATGAGCAGTTCTTC.

The gene calls are TRBV7-9 and TRBJ1-5, with D hard to call. This CDR3 is 13 amino acids long. Germline V lookup: CDR1 SEHNR, CDR2 FQNEAQ (reference sequence). Trimming pared 8 bases from V and 7 bases from J, leaving 15 bases between. The CDR3 is CASEEGSGQPQHF. The CDR3, as DNA: TGTGCCAGCGAGGAAGGGTCTGGACAGCCCCAGCATTTT.

The chain recombines TRBV28 with TRBJ1-2, with unresolved D. The CDR3 has 11 amino acids. Germline V lookup: CDR1 MDHEN, CDR2 SYDVKM. Trimming removed 2 bases from V and 9 bases from J, with 7 bases in between. CDR3 protein: CASSLGYRYTF. The CDR3 bases are TGTGCCAGCAGTTTAGGATACCGCTACACCTTC.

The V gene is TRBV7-9, the J gene TRBJ2-1, with D unclear. Looked up from germline, CDR1 is SEHNR and CDR2 is FQNEAQ (reference sequence). Trimming left V 5 bases short and J 0 bases short, with 11 bases between. This CDR3 contains 15 residues. The CDR3 region is CASSLRVISYNEQFF. CDR3 bases: TGTGCCAGCAGCCTTCGGGTGATCTCCTACAATGAGCAGTTCTTC.

The rearrangement links TRBV18 to TRBJ1-5; D not resolved. The CDR3 consists of 13 residues. The germline V gene has CDR1 KGHSH and CDR2 LQKENI. The germline V and J ends were trimmed by 2 bases and 1 base, with 3 bases remaining between them. The CDR3 is CASSPKSNQPQHF. The CDR3 DNA reads TGTGCCAGCTCACCAAAGAGCAATCAGCCCCAGCATTTT.

V and J are TRBV5-4 and TRBJ2-5, with a possible D match to TRBD2 (5 bases). This CDR3 comprises 13 residues. Between the trimmed V and J ends, which lost 2 bases and 7 bases, there was a span of 12 bases. Germline loops: CDR1 SGHNT, CDR2 YYREEE (reference sequence). The CDR3 loop reads CASSLDIGRTQYF. The CDR3 DNA follows: TGTGCCAGCAGCTTAGATATAGGGAGGACCCAGTACTTC.

The genes are TRBV4-3 and TRBJ2-1, with TRBD2 as a possible D gene (6 bases). CDR3 size: 16 residues. CDR1 LGHNA and CDR2 YSLEER come from the germline V gene. Trimming removed 2 bases from V and 7 bases from J, with 18 bases in between. The CDR3 loop reads CASSQTTGAGRNEQFF. CDR3 coding DNA: TGCGCCAGCAGCCAAACCACGGGAGCAGGGAGGAATGAGCAGTTCTTC.

The CDR3 here is CASSPEVRGGGEQYF. For the CDR3, the DNA is TGTGCCAGCAGCCCGGAGGTCAGGGGAGGAGGCGAGCAGTACTTC. The chain joins TRBV6-5 to TRBJ2-7; D may match TRBD1 or TRBD2 (6 bases each). The length of the CDR3 is 15 residues. Trimming cost V 6 bases and J 6 bases, with 21 bases left between them. The germline gives CDR1 MNHEY, CDR2 SVGAGI.

V usage is TRBV14 and J usage is TRBJ1-1; TRBD1 is a possible D gene (5 bases). Germline V CDR1 and CDR2: SGHDN, FVKESK. The CDR3 is made up of 18 amino acids. V was cut by 0 bases and J by 0 bases, with 17 bases left in between. The CDR3 loop is CASSQDSPTDRLNTEAFF. The CDR3 DNA reads TGTGCCAGCAGCCAAGATTCCCCGACCGACAGATTGAACACTGAAGCTTTCTTT.

The chain links TRBV5-6 to TRBJ2-5, with 7 bases that match TRBD2. CDR1 is SGHDT and CDR2 is YYEEEE in the germline V gene. CDR3 length equals 13 residues. The V and J ends lost 5 bases and 5 bases, in that order; junction bases with no gene match: 6. For the CDR3, the DNA is TGTGCCAGCAGTGCGGGAGCCGCGGAGACCCAGTACTTC. Translating gives CASSAGAAETQYF.

The chain uses TRBV9 and TRBJ2-7; TRBD2 agrees at 8 bases. The CDR3 totals 16 residues. Trimming at V came to 4 bases and at J to 2 bases, leaving 11 bases not matched to a gene. The V gene's germline CDR1 is SGDLS and CDR2 YYNGEE. CDR3 coding DNA: TGTGCCAGCAGCTTTAACCCACTAGCGGCTCCCTACGAGCAGTACTTC. This translates into CASSFNPLAAPYEQYF. Complete variable domain (other parts from reference TRBV9 and TRBJ2-7): DSGVTQTPKHLITATGQRVTLRCSPRSGDLSVYWYQQSLDQGLQFLIQYYNGEERAKGNILERFSAQQFPDLHSELNLSSLELGDSALYFCASSFNPLAAPYEQYFGPGTRLTVT.

This chain links TRBV27 with TRBJ2-1, with a weak D call TRBD2 (6 bases). Germline CDR1 and CDR2: MNHEY and SMNVEV (reference sequence). The V end was cut by 4 bases, the J end by 2 bases, with 18 bases between. This CDR3 region has 17 residues. The CDR3 region is CASSSPGLVTTYNEQFF. Written as DNA, the CDR3 is TGTGCCAGCAGTTCCCCGGGACTCGTCACGACCTACAATGAGCAGTTCTTC.

Notes on this clone: One end of the junction fails to match germline, which may point to a read error. This chain joins TRBV6-2 or TRBV6-3 and TRBJ2-1; no clear D. Germline loops: CDR1 MNHEY, CDR2 SVGEGT. The CDR3 spans 18 residues. The DNA for the CDR3 is TGTGCCAGTAGTTACCGTCAGTCTCGAGAAACTACGAACAATGAGCAGTTCTTC. Amino acids: CASSYRQSRETTNNEQFF.